The 22 T cell receptor beta chains below come from one sample, sequenced in a study of T cell responses to AZD1222 COVID-19 vaccine listed by TCRdb under 2021. The library relied on the immunoSEQ multiplex PCR assay. In TCRdb, the immuneACCESS table is reduced to in-frame sequences with V and J assigned. These tables do not hold every clone; where another copy was compared, an unresolved V gene accounts for under half, and the others remain unexplained. The sample table shows about 120,000 clones, and roughly 87% are seen once. The top ten constitute roughly 8% of the sample. In the paper's terms, the time point label means: baseline before first vaccination. The specimen was peripheral blood, collected on day 0 of AZD1222 vaccination. The receptors here all came from an adult in good health.

The chain employs TRBV2 and TRBJ1-1; the D is unclear. V lost 11 bases and J lost 7, with 20 bases in between. This CDR3 spans 13 amino acids. Germline lookup yields CDR1 SNHLY and CDR2 FYNNEI. CDR3 amino acids: CARPRAREFEAFF. CDR3 nucleotides: TGTGCCCGACCGAGAGCAAGGGAGTTTGAAGCTTTCTTT. Full variable domain (remainder filled in from reference TRBV2 and TRBJ1-1): EPEVTQTPSHQVTQMGQEVILRCVPISNHLYFYWYRQILGQKVEFLVSFYNNEISEKSEIFDDQFSVERPDGSNFTLKIRSTKLEDSAMYFCARPRAREFEAFFGQGTRLTVV.

The chain recombines TRBV28 with TRBJ2-7, with D possibly being TRBD2 (6 bases). This CDR3 contains 17 residues. Germline V gives CDR1 MDHEN, CDR2 SYDVKM. V was cut by 2 bases and J by 6 bases, with 23 bases left in between. CDR3 DNA: TGTGCCAGCAGTTTAGGGCGACTAGAGGAGCTTGGGGTCGAGCAGTACTTC. Amino acids: CASSLGRLEELGVEQYF.

The genes are TRBV19 and TRBJ1-1; a possible D gene is TRBD1 (5 bases). CDR1 and CDR2 from the germline V gene are LNHDA and SQIVND (reference sequence). The germline V and J ends were trimmed by 8 bases and 4 bases, with 23 bases remaining between them. The CDR3 covers 16 residues. CDR3 coding DNA: TGTGCCAGTCTCCCGACAGAAGGGTTGGTTAGCACTGAAGCTTTCTTT. Residues: CASLPTEGLVSTEAFF.

V and J are TRBV30 and TRBJ2-6, with D possibly matching TRBD2 (5 bases). The CDR3 runs 13 residues. V lost 4 bases to trimming and J lost 2 bases, with 6 bases between them. CDR1 GTSNPN and CDR2 SVGIG come from the germline V gene (reference sequence). The CDR3 region is CAWKEAGANVLTF. Written as DNA, the CDR3 is TGTGCCTGGAAGGAGGCTGGGGCCAACGTCCTGACTTTC.

The chain uses TRBV5-1 and TRBJ1-2; no reliable D call. The CDR3 length is 12 residues. Germline values: CDR1 SGHRS, CDR2 YFSETQ. V was clipped by 1 base and J by 9 bases, with 10 bases between them. The CDR3 reads CASSLSPGSYTF. Written as DNA, the CDR3 is TGCGCCAGCAGCTTGTCCCCCGGGAGCTACACCTTC.

V usage is TRBV7-2 and J usage is TRBJ2-5, with D possibly being TRBD1 or TRBD2 (5 bases each). The germline CDR1 and CDR2 sequences are SGHTA and FQGNSA. V lost 10 bases and J 4 bases, leaving 22 bases between the germline ends. This CDR3 region has 15 residues. For the CDR3, the DNA is TGTGCCACTACGCAGGGACCTAACAGAGGAGAGACCCAGTACTTC. Translation: CATTQGPNRGETQYF.

The chain recombines TRBV27 with TRBJ1-5, with TRBD1 matching over 9 bases. This CDR3 comprises 17 residues. V shed 0 bases and J 5 bases; nucleotides not matched to a gene: 8. CDR1 and CDR2 from the germline V gene are MNHEY and SMNVEV (reference sequence). Here the CDR3 reads CASSLSSGTGRDQPQHF. The CDR3 DNA reads as TGTGCCAGCAGTTTATCCTCCGGGACAGGGCGCGATCAGCCCCAGCATTTT.

The V call is TRBV6-5, the J call TRBJ1-5; TRBD1 matches 8 bases. CDR3 size: 15 residues. Germline V lookup: CDR1 MNHEY, CDR2 SVGAGI. With V trimmed by 6 bases and J by 1 base, 5 bases remained unmatched. Here the CDR3 DNA reads TGTGCCAGCAGAGGACAGGGATTAAGCAATCAGCCCCAGCATTTT. Protein product: CASRGQGLSNQPQHF.

This chain uses TRBV5-1 with TRBJ2-5; D is unclear. V gave up 5 bases and J gave up 4 bases, with 15 bases separating them. Looked up from germline, CDR1 is SGHRS and CDR2 is YFSETQ. The CDR3 totals 14 residues. The CDR3 loop reads CASSLYRTSETQYF. The CDR3 DNA follows: TGCGCCAGCAGTCTTTACCGGACGTCAGAGACCCAGTACTTC.

The chain carries TRBV4-1 and TRBJ2-2; D gene unclear. From germline, CDR1 is MGHRA and CDR2 YSYEKL. The CDR3 has 16 residues. V lost 3 bases, J lost 4 bases, and 15 bases lay in between. For the CDR3, the DNA is TGCGCCAGCAGCCACCCAATTAGATGGGCCACCGGGGAGCTGTTTTTT. This encodes CASSHPIRWATGELFF.

This chain's CDR3 is CSVDGPRFFYGYTF. The DNA of the CDR3 is TGCAGCGTCGATGGGCCCCGATTTTTTTATGGCTACACCTTC. The chain combines TRBV29-1 with TRBJ1-2, with D unclear. The CDR3 covers 14 residues. Trimming shortened V by 6 bases and J by 5 bases, and 19 bases separated the two germline ends. CDR1 and CDR2 (germline): SQVTM, ANQGSEA.

V usage is TRBV6-5 and J usage is TRBJ2-7; weak D call: TRBD2 (6 bases). V lost 10 bases to trimming and J lost 1 base, with 11 bases between them. The CDR3 runs 12 residues. Germline CDR1 MNHEY, CDR2 SVGAGI. The CDR3 sequence is CAIRRESYEQYF. Written as DNA, the CDR3 is TGTGCCATCCGGAGGGAGTCCTACGAGCAGTACTTC.

The chain uses TRBV27 and TRBJ2-3, with a possible D match to TRBD2 (6 bases). Germline CDR1 is MNHEY and CDR2 is SMNVEV (reference sequence). The V and J ends lost 5 bases and 3 bases respectively, with 12 bases between them. The CDR3 is 14 residues long. CDR3 region: CASSPDGGTDTQYF. DNA of the CDR3: TGTGCCAGCAGTCCGGATGGGGGGACAGATACGCAGTATTTT.

The chain carries TRBV13 and TRBJ2-3; D uncertain. CDR1 is PRHDT, CDR2 FYEKMQ, per germline (reference sequence). The CDR3 runs 11 residues. The V end was cut by 5 bases, the J end by 11 bases, with 11 bases between. The CDR3, as DNA: TGTGCCAGCAGCCTTTGGGATGAGCAGTATTTT. The encoded protein is CASSLWDEQYF.

The CDR3 sequence: CASSLSIARGETQYF. The CDR3 DNA is TGTGCCAGCAGCTTATCAATTGCCCGGGGGGAGACCCAGTACTTC. The chain is built from TRBV7-3 and TRBJ2-5, with D tentatively TRBD2 (6 bases). CDR3 length: 15 amino acids. Germline V lookup: CDR1 SGHTA, CDR2 FQGTGA. V was cut by 2 bases and J by 5 bases, with 15 bases left in between.

This clone came up a few times. The rearrangement links TRBV7-8 to TRBJ2-7, with 8 bases lining up with TRBD2. The CDR3 consists of 14 residues. Per the germline V gene, CDR1 is SGHVS and CDR2 is FQNEAQ. J was trimmed by 0 bases and V by 4 bases; bases with no gene match: 2. The DNA for the CDR3 is TGTGCCAGCAGCTCGGGGACTAGCTCCTACGAGCAGTACTTC. Encoded protein: CASSSGTSSYEQYF.

The rearrangement links TRBV3-1 (or the pseudogene TRBV3-2) to TRBJ1-3; D call uncertain. The CDR3 length is 22 residues. Germline values: CDR1 LGHDT, CDR2 YNNKEL (reference sequence). The germline V and J ends were trimmed by 0 bases and 0 bases, with 27 bases remaining between them. The CDR3 DNA sequence: TGTGCCAGCAGCCAAGAAAACCCAAGTATAAGACGCTACTGGGTCTCTGGAAACACCATATATTTT. This codes for CASSQENPSIRRYWVSGNTIYF.

The rearrangement joins TRBV5-1 to TRBJ1-2, with TRBD1 matching over 7 bases. This CDR3 region has 19 residues. The germline V gene has CDR1 SGHRS and CDR2 YFSETQ. Trimming removed 3 bases from V and 1 base from J; junction bases left unmatched: 18. DNA for the CDR3: TGCGCCAGCAGCTCCCCATCTACTGGATTGACAGGGATTAACTATGGCTACACCTTC. It codes for CASSSPSTGLTGINYGYTF.

For the CDR3, the DNA is TGTGCCAGCAGCTTGGGACAGGGGGGGTTCTACGAGCAGTACTTC. It codes for CASSLGQGGFYEQYF. The chain combines TRBV5-4 with TRBJ2-7, with 9 positions matching TRBD1. The CDR3 spans 15 residues. The V segment lost 0 bases and the J segment 3 bases; nucleotides outside the gene matches: 4. CDR1 and CDR2 (germline): SGHNT, YYREEE (reference sequence).

This chain uses TRBV19 with TRBJ1-4, with unresolved D. Germline CDR1 reads LNHDA; CDR2 reads SQIVND (reference sequence). V was shortened by 8 bases and J by 8 bases, with 6 bases between the two germline ends. The CDR3 consists of 10 residues. The CDR3: CASEGEKLFF. In DNA, the CDR3 is TGTGCCAGTGAAGGCGAAAAACTGTTTTTT.

This chain joins TRBV2 and TRBJ2-4; 7 nucleotides align to TRBD1. Germline V gene sequence: CDR1 SNHLY, CDR2 FYNNEI. This CDR3 contains 15 residues. J gave up 1 base and V 5 bases, and 5 bases lay outside the gene matches. CDR3 region: CASSITGEAKNIQYF. The CDR3 coding sequence is TGTGCCAGCAGTATTACAGGGGAGGCCAAAAACATTCAGTACTTC.

The V gene is TRBV4-1, the J gene TRBJ1-1; D is ambiguous. The V end lost 2 bases, the J end lost 2 bases, and 18 bases lay between the germline ends. Germline V lookup: CDR1 MGHRA, CDR2 YSYEKL. The CDR3 runs to 17 residues. The CDR3 loop is CASSQHPQSTYNTEAFF. The CDR3 coding sequence is TGCGCCAGCAGCCAACACCCCCAGTCTACATATAACACTGAAGCTTTCTTT.